These 29 T cell receptor beta chains share one sample of origin, sequenced in a study of molecular identifiers for immune sequencing clone quantification listed by TCRdb under 2018. Library preparation was by PCR. These reads were obtained on a NextSeq 500. In TCRdb, the public reads were trimmed at Q25 with fastp and aligned with MiXCR, with productive beta chains retained. Each entry is one CDR3 protein sequence, shown with its most common DNA and genes. Recorded for this sample are hundreds of thousands of distinct CDR3 sequences; 25% of them occurred a single time. The ten largest clones represent roughly 0.83% of the sample. Sequencing was performed on naive CD8+ T cells from blood, with Jurkat cell RNA spiked in. Explained via the paper, the cell subset or site label denotes: FACS-sorted CD8+CD4-CCR7+CD45RA+ naive T cells. The source of these receptors is a human donor in good health. Some libraries in this study had Jurkat cell RNA spiked in.

This clonotype appeared many times. V and J are TRBV6-5 and TRBJ1-1; D not certain. Germline CDR1 MNHEY, CDR2 SVGAGI. The CDR3 sequence is 13 residues long. The V end was cut by 2 bases, the J end by 1 base, with 5 bases between. For the CDR3, the DNA is TGTGCCAGCAGTTACGGCCCGAACACTGAAGCTTTCTTT. Its protein is CASSYGPNTEAFF.

The genes are TRBV6-5 and TRBJ2-7; D not resolved. Trimming shortened V by 2 bases and J by 7 bases, and 6 bases separated the two germline ends. The length of the CDR3 is 11 residues. Germline CDR1 reads MNHEY; CDR2 reads SVGAGI. The CDR3 DNA sequence: TGTGCCAGCAGTTACAACGGGGAGCAGTACTTC. Translating it yields CASSYNGEQYF.

The chain couples TRBV12-3 or TRBV12-4 to TRBJ1-5, with D perhaps matching TRBD1 (6 bases). Trimming took off 6 bases at V and 2 bases at J, with 17 bases between the two ends. CDR3 length: 16 amino acids. In nucleotides, the CDR3 is TGTGCCAGCAGCCTAAGGGGGGCAGGAGGCAATCAGCCCCAGCATTTT. It specifies CASSLRGAGGNQPQHF.

This clonotype has only one observation. The chain links TRBV19 to TRBJ2-4; tentative D call: TRBD1 (5 bases). The CDR3 contains 15 residues. The ends were cut back, 3 bases at V and 7 bases at J, with 16 bases in the middle. CDR1 and CDR2 from the germline V gene are LNHDA and SQIVND (reference sequence). The CDR3 loop reads CASSIGQGSDNIQYF. CDR3 nucleotides: TGTGCCAGTAGTATTGGGCAGGGCAGCGATAACATTCAGTACTTC.

This clonotype was seen many times. The chain joins TRBV19 to TRBJ2-4; D may match TRBD1 or TRBD2 (6 bases each). The V end lost 3 bases, the J end lost 5 bases, and 14 bases lay between the germline ends. Germline CDR1 and CDR2: LNHDA and SQIVND (reference sequence). This CDR3 has 15 residues. The CDR3 here is CASSIMGGSQNIQYF. Written as DNA, the CDR3 is TGTGCCAGTAGTATCATGGGGGGCAGCCAAAACATTCAGTACTTC.

This clonotype appeared once. One base away lies a much larger clone, so this may be a sequencing read error. The V call is TRBV5-1, the J call TRBJ2-3; D is perhaps TRBD1 (6 bases). CDR1 SGHRS and CDR2 YFSETQ come from the germline V gene. The CDR3 sequence is 15 residues long. In DNA, the CDR3 is TGCGCCAGCAGCTTGGCAGGGGTCCCTCCAGATGCGCAGTATTTT. Amino acid sequence: CASSLAGVPPDAQYF.

On this clonotype itself: The DNA is omitted, as the CDR3 cannot be located on it reliably, and the CDR3 follows TCRdb's listing. The genes are TRBV7-5 and TRBJ2-4; the D call TRBD1 from the table was never checked on the DNA. TRBV7-5 is labeled a pseudogene. The length of the CDR3 is 21 amino acids, counting both ends. The CDR3 spells CISVPEAIPSGTEPSQNIQYF.

This clonotype occurred many times. The chain has TRBV3-1 and TRBJ1-3; D is perhaps TRBD1 (5 bases). This CDR3 region has 14 residues. Germline V gives CDR1 LGHDT, CDR2 YNNKEL (reference sequence). V was pared by 4 bases and J by 0 bases, with 7 bases between. The chain's CDR3 is CASSRDFSGNTIYF. DNA of the CDR3: TGTGCCAGCAGCCGGGACTTCTCTGGAAACACCATATATTTT.

This clonotype was detected only once. V usage is TRBV30 and J usage is TRBJ2-1, with no clear D. Per germline, CDR1 GTSNPN and CDR2 SVGIG (reference sequence). Trimming removed 1 base from V and 10 bases from J, with 14 bases in between. This CDR3 region has 13 residues. CDR3 in amino acids: CAWSDLPTSEQFF. The CDR3 bases are TGTGCCTGGAGTGATTTGCCGACCTCGGAGCAGTTCTTC.

This clonotype has just one count. A single base separates this from a much larger clone, so it may be a read error. The V gene is TRBV2, the J gene TRBJ2-4; 10 positions agree with TRBD1. The J segment lost 2 bases and the V segment lost 7 bases, leaving 8 bases of the junction unmatched. Per germline, CDR1 SNHLY and CDR2 FYNNEI. The CDR3 totals 16 residues. The CDR3 here is CASMGDRGSTKNIQYF. CDR3 bases: TGTGCCAGCATGGGGGACAGGGGAAGCACCAAAAACATTCAGTACTTC.

Remarks on this clonotype: A much larger clonotype is one base distant, so this may be a read error. The genes are TRBV20-1 and TRBJ1-1; 7 bases match TRBD1. This CDR3 region has 14 residues. V lost 6 bases and J lost 6; bases outside the gene matches: 13. Germline-derived CDR1 and CDR2 are DFQATT and SNEGSKA (reference sequence). DNA of the CDR3: TGCAGTGCCCCGGGACAGAGCCGCGGCGCTGAAGCTTTCTTT. Its translation: CSAPGQSRGAEAFF.

This clonotype appeared many times. The J gene is TRBJ2-5, the V gene TRBV7-2; 10 bases agree with TRBD2. Germline CDR1 reads SGHTA; CDR2 reads FQGNSA. The CDR3 spans 17 residues. V shed 3 bases and J 2 bases; nucleotides not matched to a gene: 9. The CDR3 loop is CASSLGILAGIQETQYF. CDR3 coding DNA: TGTGCCAGCAGCTTGGGAATACTAGCGGGAATTCAAGAGACCCAGTACTTC. Full variable domain (outside the CDR3, taken from reference TRBV7-2 and TRBJ2-5): GAGVSQSPSNKVTEKGKDVELRCDPISGHTALYWYRQSLGQGLEFLIYFQGNSAPDKSGLPSDRFSAERTGGSVSTLTIQRTQQEDSAVYLCASSLGILAGIQETQYFGPGTRLLVL.

On this clonotype: A read error is possible here, since a much larger clone lies one base away. The chain joins TRBV7-9 to TRBJ1-4, with D perhaps TRBD1 (6 bases). Germline loops: CDR1 SEHNR, CDR2 FQNEAQ (reference sequence). CDR3 size: 15 residues. This CDR3 is CASSSTGTRNVKLFF. Written as DNA, the CDR3 is TGTGCCAGCAGCTCGACCGGGACACGTAATGTAAAACTGTTTTTT.

This clonotype was seen a handful of times. J is TRBJ1-1 and V is TRBV7-6; the D gene is possibly TRBD1 (5 bases). CDR3 length: 14 amino acids. CDR1 and CDR2 (germline): SGHVS, FNYEAQ. Trimming removed 7 bases at V and 5 bases at J, with 17 bases between. CDR3 region: CASTLSGKGTEAFF. The CDR3 bases are TGTGCCAGCACCCTCTCAGGGAAGGGGACTGAAGCTTTCTTT.

There are many counts of this clonotype. The chain has TRBV28 and TRBJ1-2, with 8 bases identical to TRBD1. V lost 5 bases, J lost 1 base, and 18 bases stayed unmatched. The CDR3 is 19 amino acids. The germline gives CDR1 MDHEN, CDR2 SYDVKM. The CDR3 DNA follows: TGTGCCAGCAGTACAAAGAGCCAAATCCGGGACAGGATTAACTATGGCTACACCTTC. Translation: CASSTKSQIRDRINYGYTF.

This clonotype was counted at least ten times. V is TRBV30 and J is TRBJ1-1, with 8 bases fitting TRBD1. Losses at the gene ends were 3 bases for V and 4 bases for J; bases not matched to a gene: 7. This CDR3 region has 14 residues. Germline V gene lookup returns CDR1 GTSNPN and CDR2 SVGIG (reference sequence). This CDR3 reads CAWRARQGTTEAFF. CDR3 DNA: TGTGCCTGGAGAGCCAGACAGGGGACCACTGAAGCTTTCTTT.

This clonotype showed up just a few times. The rearrangement links TRBV4-3 to TRBJ2-2; tentatively, D is TRBD1 or TRBD2 (6 bases each). The CDR3 extends over 15 amino acids. Trimming took off 1 base at V and 2 bases at J, with 8 bases between the two ends. Per germline, CDR1 LGHNA and CDR2 YSLEER. The CDR3 loop is CASSQAGGNTGELFF. The CDR3 nucleotides are TGCGCCAGCAGCCAAGCCGGGGGCAACACCGGGGAGCTGTTTTTT.

To note about this clonotype: A read error is possible here, since a much larger clone lies one base away. This sequence joins TRBV29-1 and TRBJ2-7; a weak D match, TRBD1 (6 bases). The CDR3 is 11 amino acids. Germline lookup yields CDR1 SQVTM and CDR2 ANQGSEA. The CDR3 DNA reads as TGCAGCGTGGCGACAGGCTACAAGCAGTACTTC. This codes for CSVATGYKQYF.

The chain employs TRBV12-3 or TRBV12-4 and TRBJ2-1, with D uncertain. This CDR3 region has 14 residues. Trimming left V 4 bases short and J 5 bases short, with 12 bases between. The CDR3 spells CASSSRPPNNEQFF. DNA of the CDR3: TGTGCCAGCAGTTCTCGGCCCCCCAACAATGAGCAGTTCTTC.

This clonotype has a count of ten or more. The V gene is TRBV7-6, the J gene TRBJ2-6; 7 bases align to TRBD1. The length of the CDR3 is 16 residues. Germline lookup yields CDR1 SGHVS and CDR2 FNYEAQ. V lost 4 bases to trimming and J lost 4 bases; unmatched junction nucleotides: 7. CDR3 residues: CASSSTTGTGANVLTF. Here the CDR3 DNA reads TGTGCCAGCAGCTCGACGACAGGGACAGGGGCCAACGTCCTGACTTTC.

Only a few counts were recorded for this clonotype. The chain is built from TRBV20-1 and TRBJ1-5; the match to TRBD1 covers 10 bases. Trimming cost V 4 bases and J 7 bases; bases outside gene matches: 16. The CDR3 has 17 residues. Per germline, CDR1 DFQATT and CDR2 SNEGSKA (reference sequence). CDR3 in amino acids: CSATGGIRTGGRQPQHF. The CDR3 coding sequence is TGCAGTGCTACCGGAGGTATCCGGACAGGGGGTCGACAGCCCCAGCATTTT.

This clonotype was counted many times. The V and J genes are TRBV4-3 and TRBJ2-7, with 12 bases lining up with TRBD2. The CDR3 extends over 18 amino acids. Germline CDR1 is LGHNA and CDR2 is YSLEER. Trimming removed 1 base from V and 2 bases from J; junction bases left unmatched: 9. The DNA of the CDR3 is TGCGCCAGCAGCCAAGCCCGGACTAGCGGGGAGCTCGCCTACGAGCAGTACTTC. It encodes CASSQARTSGELAYEQYF.

Details on this clonotype: Because it lacks the conserved phenylalanine or tryptophan at the end, this CDR3 is likely a read error. The chain joins TRBV29-1 to TRBJ2-3; the D gene is possibly TRBD2 (6 bases). This CDR3 has 17 amino acids. Trimming took 4 bases from V and 6 from J, leaving 26 bases between them. Germline V gene data show CDR1 as SQVTM and CDR2 as ANQGSEA. The CDR3: CSVGPSAVADSWDTQYS. Written as DNA, the CDR3 is TGCAGCGTTGGGCCCAGTGCTGTAGCGGACTCCTGGGATACGCAGTATAGT.

This clonotype was counted between two and nine times. The chain couples TRBV20-1 to TRBJ2-4; 8 positions match TRBD1. V dropped 0 bases and J dropped 5; count of bases not matched to a gene: 6. Germline CDR1 and CDR2: DFQATT and SNEGSKA (reference sequence). The CDR3 is made up of 15 amino acids. Here the CDR3 DNA reads TGCAGTGCTAGAGATCCCGGACAGGGTGAAAACATTCAGTACTTC. Protein product: CSARDPGQGENIQYF.

This clonotype was recorded at least ten times. This chain joins TRBV6-5 and TRBJ1-1, with 7 nucleotides matching TRBD1. With 8 bases clipped from V and 2 bases from J, the junction kept 8 bases outside the gene matches. Germline-derived CDR1 and CDR2 are MNHEY and SVGAGI. The CDR3 length is 14 residues. CDR3 DNA: TGTGCCAGCGAGAGAGAGGGGGCTAACACTGAAGCTTTCTTT. Translation gives CASEREGANTEAFF.

Points on this clonotype: This may be a read error: a much more frequent sequence differs by one nucleotide. The J gene is TRBJ2-7, the V gene TRBV4-3; D possibly corresponds to TRBD2 (6 bases). Germline V gene data show CDR1 as LGHNA and CDR2 as YSLEER. The CDR3 is made up of 15 amino acids. V lost 4 bases and J 5 bases, leaving 18 bases between the germline ends. Written as DNA, the CDR3 is TGCGCCAGCAGCCTTGGGACTTGCGGGGCTGACGAGCAGTACTTC. As protein: CASSLGTCGADEQYF.

Written as DNA, the CDR3 is TGTGCCAGCAGGACCGGACAGAGAGATAATTCACCCCTCCACTTT. It is translated as CASRTGQRDNSPLHF. This rearrangement joins TRBV2 to TRBJ1-6, with a weak D call TRBD1 (6 bases). The CDR3 has 15 amino acids. Germline lookup yields CDR1 SNHLY and CDR2 FYNNEI. V lost 6 bases and J lost 5, with 14 bases in between.

The sample holds many counts of this clonotype. V and J are TRBV7-9 and TRBJ2-3; 10 nucleotides line up with TRBD2. Trimming removed 1 base from V and 7 bases from J; junction bases left unmatched: 11. The CDR3 spans 17 residues. Germline V gene lookup returns CDR1 SEHNR and CDR2 FQNEAQ (reference sequence). CDR3 sequence (DNA): TGTGCCAGCAGCTTAGGTAGCGGGAGGTCCCATCTGTATACGCAGTATTTT. Translating it yields CASSLGSGRSHLYTQYF.

This clonotype has a handful of counts. DNA for the CDR3: TGTGCCAGCAGCTTATACGCGGCACTCCAAGAGACCCAGTACTTC. As protein: CASSLYAALQETQYF. The V call is TRBV7-9, the J call TRBJ2-5; no clear D. CDR1 and CDR2 from the germline V gene are SEHNR and FQNEAQ (reference sequence). Trimming left V 2 bases short and J 1 base short, with 11 bases between. The CDR3 is 15 residues long.